This paragraph reports one TCR beta chain. Its cognate antigen has yet to be identified. Per-base qualities were not stored, and no clone one base away is much larger. Between the V and J ends, shortened by 5 bases and 6 bases respectively, the junction contains 19 bases. Taken from cysteine to phenylalanine, the CDR3 has 15 residues. Solely the CDR3 DNA is kept, with 45 bases framed from the first base. CDR1 and CDR2 are read off the germline V gene as SGHTA and FQGNSA. Sequencing was carried out with an Illumina HiSeq 2000. TCR beta chain libraries were generated by multiplex PCR amplification. The amplified TCR beta chain products were analyzed by high-throughput sequencing. The public sequencing data were trimmed at Q25 with fastp and processed into clonotypes with MiXCR by TCRdb, which kept only in-frame beta chains. Rows merge per CDR3 protein into single entries with the most common DNA and genes. Counted in this sample were 15,000 to 17,000 distinct CDR3 sequences; 50% to 60% of them appeared once. The ten largest account for roughly 17% of the sample.

This sample was included in a study of breast tumors, draining lymph nodes, adjacent tissues (dated by TCRdb to 2016 to 2017). For the study in its entirety: The study compared TCR beta repertoires across tumor, adjacent nontumor tissue and axillary lymph nodes from breast cancer patients. The study was designed to assess the relationships and possible T-cell exchange between tumor, surrounding tissue and draining lymph node repertoires in human breast cancer.

Findings and caveats that apply to the study as a whole: The data were considered consistent with most tumor T cells being derived from the lymph node and subsequently expanding within tumor tissue. Tumor T-cell repertoires showed less diversity than lymph node repertoires and more diversity than nontumor tissue repertoires, and tumor T-cell repertoires showed preferential V and J gene usage. Tumor and nontumor tissue repertoires were found to be significantly more similar in luminal-like than in basal-like breast cancer. The conclusion that tumor T cells originate in lymph nodes was framed as consistent with a hypothesis rather than directly demonstrated.

Adjacent samples consisted of nontumor breast tissue surrounding the tumor. This receptor was taken from a female donor with breast cancer. Some clones in this sample may be carry-over from other donors' samples. Sequenced: tumor-adjacent breast tissue. The V and J genes are TRBV7-2 and TRBJ1-2; tentative D gene TRBD1, with 5 bases matching. The CDR3 reads as follows: CASSPQTGSRNGYTF. The nucleotide sequence reads TGTGCCAGCAGCCCTCAAACAGGATCGCGAAATGGCTACACCTTC.